A single sample gave rise to the 16 T cell receptor beta chains below, sequenced in a study of control samples from healthy donors and cancer patients. Method: immunoSEQ multiplex PCR; TCRdb's copy keeps in-frame clones and lacks some. This sample carries some 58,000 clones, roughly 86% of them seen once, and the ten largest clones take roughly 13%. Sequences were obtained from PBMCs. These receptors came from a woman between 55 and 75 years old with lung cancer.

This chain joins TRBV10-3 and TRBJ2-7; the match to TRBD2 covers 9 bases. With V trimmed by 4 bases and J by 6 bases, 7 bases remained unmatched. Germline V lookup: CDR1 ENHRY, CDR2 SYGVKD. This CDR3 has 14 amino acids. CDR3 loop: CAISVGGRAGEQYF. In DNA, the CDR3 is TGTGCCATCAGTGTTGGCGGGAGGGCCGGCGAGCAGTACTTC.

This clone was counted between two and nine times. Sequence at one end of the junction differs from germline and may be a read error. The rearrangement links TRBV10-1 to TRBJ2-2, with 9 nucleotides matching TRBD2. Germline-derived CDR1 and CDR2 are WNHNN and SYGVQD (reference sequence). This CDR3 comprises 15 residues. Here the CDR3 DNA reads TGCGCCACCAGTTATAGCGGGAGTCTCACCGGGGAGCTGTTTTTT. The encoded protein is CATSYSGSLTGELFF.

Note on this clone: A junction end diverges from the germline sequence, so it may reflect a read error. The DNA for the CDR3 is TGTGCCAGCAGGGAAGTAGCGGGAGGGTTCTTC. It encodes CASREVAGGFF. This sequence joins TRBV2 and TRBJ2-1, with 10 nucleotides matching TRBD2. Germline V gives CDR1 SNHLY, CDR2 FYNNEI. The CDR3 sequence is 11 residues long.

This sequence joins TRBV5-1 and TRBJ2-3; 12 bases fit TRBD2. The CDR3 totals 15 residues. Germline V gives CDR1 SGHRS, CDR2 YFSETQ. V lost 3 bases to trimming and J lost 1 base; unmatched junction nucleotides: 0. CDR3 nucleotides: TGCGCCAGCAGCTCTAGCGGGGGGGGCACAGATACGCAGTATTTT. Protein: CASSSSGGGTDTQYF.

This clone was counted only a few times. The chain joins TRBV15 to TRBJ1-5; D gene unclear. V was trimmed by 8 bases and J by 6 bases, leaving 17 bases between them. The CDR3 contains 14 residues. Per the germline V gene, CDR1 is LNHNV and CDR2 is YYDKDF (reference sequence). CDR3 coding DNA: TGTGCCACCGGGAGAGACATCACCAGTCAGCCCCAGCATTTT. As protein: CATGRDITSQPQHF.

The chain links TRBV6-5 to TRBJ1-5, with D possibly being TRBD1 (5 bases). The CDR3 length is 12 residues. V was pared by 2 bases and J by 7 bases, with 6 bases between. CDR1 is MNHEY, CDR2 SVGAGI, per germline. For the CDR3, the DNA is TGTGCCAGCAGTTACCCAGGGCAGCCCCAGCATTTT. Translation: CASSYPGQPQHF.

This sequence joins TRBV28 and TRBJ1-1; D is ambiguous. Per the germline V gene, CDR1 is MDHEN and CDR2 is SYDVKM. This CDR3 has 13 amino acids. Trimming cost V 6 bases and J 3 bases, with 11 bases left between them. The CDR3: CASRPRVDTEAFF. Here the CDR3 DNA reads TGTGCCAGCAGGCCTCGGGTAGACACTGAAGCTTTCTTT.

J is TRBJ1-1 and V is TRBV4-1, with 9 bases aligning to TRBD1. V dropped 4 bases and J dropped 5; count of bases not matched to a gene: 8. CDR3 length equals 15 residues. Germline CDR1 reads MGHRA; CDR2 reads YSYEKL. The CDR3 sequence: CASSPRTGAGTEAFF. The CDR3 nucleotides read TGCGCCAGCAGCCCACGGACAGGGGCGGGGACTGAAGCTTTCTTT.

J is TRBJ2-1 and V is TRBV5-1, with D uncertain. The V end was cut by 4 bases, the J end by 8 bases, with 22 bases between. This CDR3 comprises 16 residues. Germline V gene sequence: CDR1 SGHRS, CDR2 YFSETQ. The CDR3 DNA follows: TGCGCCAGCAGCATTTGGGAAATACAGCAAGGCTATGAGCAGTTCTTC. It translates to CASSIWEIQQGYEQFF. The full variable domain, completed using reference TRBV5-1 and TRBJ2-1, is KAGVTQTPRYLIKTRGQQVTLSCSPISGHRSVSWYQQTPGQGLQFLFEYFSETQRNKGNFPGRFSGRQFSNSRSEMNVSTLELGDSALYLCASSIWEIQQGYEQFFGPGTRLTVL.

The V call is TRBV6-5, the J call TRBJ2-7, with 7 bases that match TRBD1. CDR3 length: 14 amino acids. CDR1 MNHEY and CDR2 SVGAGI come from the germline V gene. Trimming removed 6 bases from V and 6 bases from J; junction bases left unmatched: 11. The CDR3 sequence is CASSLLGTAGEQYF. For the CDR3, the DNA is TGTGCCAGCAGCCTACTCGGGACAGCTGGCGAGCAGTACTTC.

The V gene is TRBV19, the J gene TRBJ2-1; D not resolved. Looked up from germline, CDR1 is LNHDA and CDR2 is SQIVND (reference sequence). The V and J ends lost 0 bases and 4 bases respectively, with 13 bases between them. This CDR3 spans 16 amino acids. CDR3 DNA sequence: TGTGCCAGTAGTATAGAGGGTGGGAACCTTTACAATGAGCAGTTCTTC. Amino acids: CASSIEGGNLYNEQFF.

A few counts support this clone. V is TRBV5-1 and J is TRBJ1-2; 7 bases line up with TRBD1. J lost 4 bases, V lost 3 bases, and 12 bases had no gene match. Per germline, CDR1 SGHRS and CDR2 YFSETQ. The CDR3 has 16 amino acids. The CDR3 reads CASSSQGQERGYGYTF. Here the CDR3 DNA reads TGCGCCAGCAGCTCACAAGGACAGGAGCGAGGCTATGGCTACACCTTC. Full variable domain (rest looked up from reference TRBV5-1 and TRBJ1-2): KAGVTQTPRYLIKTRGQQVTLSCSPISGHRSVSWYQQTPGQGLQFLFEYFSETQRNKGNFPGRFSGRQFSNSRSEMNVSTLELGDSALYLCASSSQGQERGYGYTFGSGTRLTVV.

The rearrangement links TRBV7-3 to TRBJ2-6; no reliable D call. Germline V CDR1 and CDR2: SGHTA, FQGTGA. The CDR3 sequence is 14 residues long. V was pared by 5 bases and J by 2 bases, with 7 bases between. The CDR3 loop reads CASSPRAGANVLTF. Written as DNA, the CDR3 is TGTGCCAGCAGCCCGCGAGCTGGGGCCAACGTCCTGACTTTC.

This CDR3 is CASSLGGSGANVLTF. The CDR3 bases are TGTGCCAGCAGCTTAGGGGGCTCTGGGGCCAACGTCCTGACTTTC. The genes are TRBV7-2 and TRBJ2-6, with no clear D. Trimming took off 1 base at V and 0 bases at J, with 4 bases between the two ends. The CDR3 has 15 amino acids. The germline V gene encodes CDR1 SGHTA and CDR2 FQGNSA.

The chain recombines TRBV18 with TRBJ1-5; D is undetermined. This CDR3 region has 15 residues. Trimming stripped 3 bases from V and 4 bases from J, with 13 bases between. Germline CDR1 is KGHSH and CDR2 is LQKENI. In DNA, the CDR3 is TGTGCCAGCTCACCGTTCGGTCGGAATAATCAGCCCCAGCATTTT. Protein sequence: CASSPFGRNNQPQHF.

The chain employs TRBV10-3 and TRBJ1-5; no firm D call. V gave up 4 bases and J gave up 0 bases, with 4 bases separating them. CDR1 and CDR2 (germline): ENHRY, SYGVKD. The CDR3 contains 13 residues. CDR3 protein: CAISGNSNQPQHF. CDR3 sequence (DNA): TGTGCCATCAGTGGGAATAGCAATCAGCCCCAGCATTTT.